Following are 5 T cell receptor beta chains from one sample sequenced in a study of identical twins. TCRdb re-analysed the 5' RACE reads in MiXCR, keeping a single row per CDR3 protein. Of fewer than 550,000 distinct CDR3 sequences listed, approximately 15% are singletons. The same specimen was also included in a second study, on yellow fever vaccine responses in identical twins.

Sequenced material: CD4+ T cells sorted from blood. All receptors derive from a young woman in good health.

This clonotype was detected only a few times. This chain joins TRBV18 and TRBJ2-3, with no clear D. Germline lookup yields CDR1 KGHSH and CDR2 LQKENI. V was shortened by 6 bases and J by 2 bases, with 15 bases between the two germline ends. CDR3 size: 15 residues. CDR3 DNA sequence: TGTGCCAGCTCCCCCTCGGGCCATGCCACAGATACGCAGTATTTT. Amino acids: CASSPSGHATDTQYF.

A note on this clonotype: This may be a read error: a much more frequent sequence differs by one nucleotide. The chain is built from TRBV20-1 and TRBJ2-7; D is undetermined. Germline loops: CDR1 DFQATT, CDR2 SNEGSKA (reference sequence). Trimming removed 5 bases from V and 5 bases from J, with 22 bases in between. The CDR3 loop spans 15 amino acids. The DNA for the CDR3 is TGCAGTGCTCCGCCGGCGCTGGGGATTAACAACGAGCAGTACTTC. Amino acids: CSAPPALGINNEQYF.

The gene calls are TRBV7-8 and TRBJ2-7; unclear D gene. The germline V gene has CDR1 SGHVS and CDR2 FQNEAQ. Trimming removed 6 bases from V and 3 bases from J, with 9 bases in between. This CDR3 region has 12 residues. As DNA, the CDR3 is TGTGCCAGCAGGGACCACCGCTACGAGCAGTACTTC. Encoded protein: CASRDHRYEQYF.

This clonotype has just a few counts. V usage is TRBV10-3 and J usage is TRBJ1-2; 9 nucleotides agree with TRBD1. The CDR3 runs 14 residues. The germline V gene has CDR1 ENHRY and CDR2 SYGVKD. V was clipped by 2 bases and J by 6 bases; unmatched bases: 4. CDR3 DNA sequence: TGTGCCATCAGTGAGGGGAGGACAGGGGATGGCTACACCTTC. This translates into CAISEGRTGDGYTF.

This clonotype was found many times. V is TRBV29-1 and J is TRBJ2-2, with 7 bases matching TRBD2. With V trimmed by 7 bases and J by 3 bases, 8 bases remained unmatched. The CDR3 runs to 14 residues. The V gene's germline CDR1 is SQVTM and CDR2 ANQGSEA. This CDR3 is CSAMGGADTGELFF. The CDR3 DNA reads as TGCAGCGCGATGGGAGGGGCTGACACCGGGGAGCTGTTTTTT.